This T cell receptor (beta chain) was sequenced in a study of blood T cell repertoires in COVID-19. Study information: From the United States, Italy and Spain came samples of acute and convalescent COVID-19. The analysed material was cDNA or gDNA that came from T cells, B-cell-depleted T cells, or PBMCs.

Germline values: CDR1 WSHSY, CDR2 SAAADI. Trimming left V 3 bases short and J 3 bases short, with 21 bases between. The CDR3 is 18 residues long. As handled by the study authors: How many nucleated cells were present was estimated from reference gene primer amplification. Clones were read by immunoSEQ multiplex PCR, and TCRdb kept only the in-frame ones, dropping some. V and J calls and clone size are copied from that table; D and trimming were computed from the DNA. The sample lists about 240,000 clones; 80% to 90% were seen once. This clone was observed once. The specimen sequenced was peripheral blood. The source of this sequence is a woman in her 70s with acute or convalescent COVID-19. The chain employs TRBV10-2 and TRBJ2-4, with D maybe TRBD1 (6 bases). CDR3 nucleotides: TGCGCCAGCAGTGAACCCTACGAACAGGGCTTGGGCAAAAACATTCAGTACTTC. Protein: CASSEPYEQGLGKNIQYF.